These T cell receptor beta chains were read from a single sample in a study of a mutant IDH1 vaccine in newly diagnosed glioma. Using immunoSEQ multiplex PCR, the repertoire was profiled, and TCRdb retains in-frame clones only, with some absent. The sample consists of roughly 46,000 clones, roughly 88% of them appearing once. The sample here was PBMCs, taken from a glioma patient treated with radiotherapy, temozolomide or both. All receptors come from a man aged 35 to 55 with glioma. The CDR3 runs from the conserved cysteine through the conserved F or W. The D gene is left open where the match is weak. Not all rows give a size; the values are once, few, many and, for expanded clones, a class.

d_gene: .
v_gene: TRBV6-5
j_gene: TRBJ1-4
abundance: .
CDR3aa: CASSRYLATNEKLFF
CDR3nt: TGTGCCAGCAGCCGGTACTTAGCAACTAATGAAAAACTGTTTTTT

d_gene: .
v_gene: TRBV19
j_gene: TRBJ2-3
abundance: .
CDR3aa: CASSIRVITDTQYF
CDR3nt: TGTGCCAGTAGTATTCGCGTGATCACAGATACGCAGTATTTT

d_gene: TRBD2
v_gene: TRBV4-1
j_gene: TRBJ2-3
abundance: .
CDR3aa: CASTPGGRASTDTQYF
CDR3nt: TGCGCCAGCACCCCTGGCGGGAGGGCTAGCACAGATACGCAGTATTTT

d_gene: TRBD1
v_gene: TRBV18
j_gene: TRBJ2-7
abundance: .
CDR3aa: CASSRDRAPDEQYF
CDR3nt: TGTGCCAGCTCACGGGACAGGGCTCCGGACGAGCAGTACTTC

d_gene: TRBD2
v_gene: TRBV9
j_gene: TRBJ2-1
abundance: .
CDR3aa: CASSVLAGGGWSYNEQFF
CDR3nt: TGTGCCAGCAGCGTCCTAGCGGGAGGGGGATGGTCCTACAATGAGCAGTTCTTC

d_gene: .
v_gene: TRBV27
j_gene: TRBJ1-2
abundance: .
CDR3aa: CASRGRIGGYTF
CDR3nt: TGTGCCAGCAGGGGTCGAATCGGAGGCTACACCTTC

d_gene: .
v_gene: TRBV5-1
j_gene: TRBJ2-2
abundance: .
CDR3aa: CASSPGTRTTGELFF
CDR3nt: TGCGCCAGCAGTCCCGGGACTCGAACCACCGGGGAGCTGTTTTTT

d_gene: .
v_gene: TRBV5-1
j_gene: TRBJ2-5
abundance: .
CDR3aa: CASSLGGVVTQYF
CDR3nt: TGCGCCAGCAGCTTGGGAGGGGTCGTGACCCAGTACTTC

d_gene: .
v_gene: TRBV4-1
j_gene: TRBJ2-7
abundance: .
CDR3aa: CASSPQGSGPYEQYF
CDR3nt: TGCGCCAGCAGCCCCCAAGGGTCGGGCCCCTACGAGCAGTACTTC

d_gene: .
v_gene: TRBV9
j_gene: TRBJ2-6
abundance: .
CDR3aa: CASSADPGTELANVLTF
CDR3nt: TGTGCCAGCAGCGCTGACCCCGGGACGGAGTTGGCCAACGTCCTGACTTTC

d_gene: .
v_gene: TRBV7-2
j_gene: TRBJ2-1
abundance: .
CDR3aa: CASSLEVGTSYNEQFF
CDR3nt: TGTGCCAGCAGCTTAGAGGTCGGGACCTCATACAATGAGCAGTTCTTC

d_gene: TRBD2
v_gene: TRBV15
j_gene: TRBJ2-3
abundance: .
CDR3aa: CATSRGGIAGHSDTQYF
CDR3nt: TGTGCCACCAGCAGGGGCGGGATAGCGGGGCACTCAGATACGCAGTATTTT

d_gene: .
v_gene: TRBV2
j_gene: TRBJ2-3
abundance: .
CDR3aa: CASSESDTQYF
CDR3nt: TGTGCCAGCAGTGAATCAGATACGCAGTATTTT

d_gene: TRBD2
v_gene: TRBV7-9
j_gene: TRBJ2-7
abundance: .
CDR3aa: CASSLSGTSGYEQYF
CDR3nt: TGTGCCAGCAGCTTGTCCGGGACTAGCGGCTACGAGCAGTACTTC

d_gene: .
v_gene: TRBV4-2
j_gene: TRBJ2-5
abundance: .
CDR3aa: CASSQDPVEGETQYF
CDR3nt: TGTGCCAGCAGCCAAGATCCGGTTGAGGGGGAGACCCAGTACTTC

d_gene: .
v_gene: TRBV27
j_gene: TRBJ2-2
abundance: .
CDR3aa: CATLGTPGELFF
CDR3nt: TGTGCCACCCTTGGTACCCCCGGGGAGCTGTTTTTT

d_gene: TRBD2
v_gene: TRBV7-2
j_gene: TRBJ2-7
abundance: .
CDR3aa: CASSLVPTSGRREQYF
CDR3nt: TGTGCCAGCAGCTTAGTTCCCACTAGCGGGAGGCGCGAGCAGTACTTC

d_gene: TRBD2
v_gene: TRBV5-1
j_gene: TRBJ2-5
abundance: few
CDR3aa: CASSLEGRAIETQYF
CDR3nt: TGCGCCAGCAGCTTGGAGGGGAGGGCAATTGAGACCCAGTACTTC

d_gene: TRBD2
v_gene: TRBV19
j_gene: TRBJ2-1
abundance: .
CDR3aa: CASRRASGRVYNEQFF
CDR3nt: TGTGCCAGTAGGAGGGCTAGCGGGAGGGTGTACAATGAGCAGTTCTTC

d_gene: .
v_gene: TRBV5-1
j_gene: TRBJ2-7
abundance: .
CDR3aa: CASSFPGSYEQYF
CDR3nt: TGCGCCAGCAGCTTTCCAGGCTCCTACGAGCAGTACTTC